This is a list of T cell receptor beta chains from one sample in a study of response to subunit inactivated influenza vaccine. TCRdb reprocessed the RT-PCR reads via MiXCR and lists one record per CDR3 protein. This sample has 560,000 or so distinct CDR3 sequences, with 7.6% found just once. Here the sequenced sample was PBMCs from blood, taken roughly 24 months after vaccination. These receptors originate from a man aged 45 to 75 who received an inactivated influenza vaccine. CDR3s include the opening cysteine and the closing phenylalanine or tryptophan. D genes are given only for firm matches. A row's size may be missing; if present it is once, few, many or a size class.

>many|TRBJ1-6|.|TRBV7-9|15
TGTGCCAGCAGCGGACGACTGACGGGCCATTCACCCCTCCACTTT
CASSGRLTGHSPLHF
>.|TRBJ2-2|.|TRBV12-3/TRBV12-4|12
TGTGCCAGCGGGTTTAGTACCGGGGAGCTGTTTTTT
CASGFSTGELFF
>.|TRBJ2-7|TRBD2|TRBV12-3/TRBV12-4|13
TGTGCCAGCACCGGGGACTACGGCTACGAGCAGTACTTC
CASTGDYGYEQYF
>few|TRBJ2-1|.|TRBV12-3/TRBV12-4|14
TGTGCCAGCAGTCCGGGACTTTCAAGCAATGAGCAGTTCTTC
CASSPGLSSNEQFF
>.|TRBJ2-3|.|TRBV6-5|16
TGTGCCAGCAGTTACTCGCCCGGGACGGTCCAAGATACGCAGTATTTT
CASSYSPGTVQDTQYF
>many|TRBJ1-2|.|TRBV7-2|13
TGTGCCAGCAGCTTCGACAGAAACTATGGCTACACCTTC
CASSFDRNYGYTF
>few|TRBJ1-1|.|TRBV5-1|14
TGCGCCAGCAGCGACCCACAGGGATTTACTGAAGCTTTCTTT
CASSDPQGFTEAFF
>.|TRBJ1-4|TRBD1|TRBV7-9|15
TGTGCCAGCAGCCTACAGGGGGCCCCCGGTGAAAAACTGTTTTTT
CASSLQGAPGEKLFF
>.|TRBJ1-2|.|TRBV28|14
TGTGCCAGCAGTCCCCCGGGAGGGGTCTATGGCTACACCTTC
CASSPPGGVYGYTF
>.|TRBJ2-7|TRBD1|TRBV28|13
TGTGCCAGCAGTCCATGGACAGGGAGCGAGCAGTACTTC
CASSPWTGSEQYF
>few|TRBJ1-5|TRBD1|TRBV10-2|14
TGCGCCACCTCACGAGGTAGGGGGCCTCAGCCCCAGCATTTT
CATSRGRGPQPQHF
>.|TRBJ2-1|.|TRBV28|16
TGTGCCAGCGTTACCAGCGGAAGCCAGTCCCACAATGAGCAGTTCTTC
CASVTSGSQSHNEQFF
>many|TRBJ2-5|TRBD2|TRBV12-3/TRBV12-4|14
TGTGCCAGCAGGATAGCGGGCGGGGTGGAGACCCAGTACTTC
CASRIAGGVETQYF
>.|TRBJ2-1|.|TRBV6-5|14
TGTGCCAGCAGTTACTCGCCCTGGGGGAATGAGCAGTTCTTC
CASSYSPWGNEQFF
>many|TRBJ2-4|TRBD2|TRBV29-1|14
TGCAGCGTCGTAGGGACTAGCGGCAAAAACATTCAGTACTTC
CSVVGTSGKNIQYF
>.|TRBJ2-2|.|TRBV9|13
TGTGCCAGCAGCGTCGCCCCGACCGGGGAGCTGTTTTTT
CASSVAPTGELFF
>many|TRBJ2-5|.|TRBV4-2|15
TGTGCCAGCAGCCAAGAACCGGGACCCCAAGAGACCCAGTACTTC
CASSQEPGPQETQYF
>many|TRBJ2-5|.|TRBV12-3/TRBV12-4|15
TGTGCCAGTTCGAGAATAGCGGAACTACAAGAGACCCAGTACTTC
CASSRIAELQETQYF
>.|TRBJ2-2|TRBD1|TRBV12-3/TRBV12-4|14
TGTGCCAGCAGAGGGGGCGCGAACACCGGGGAGCTGTTTTTT
CASRGGANTGELFF
>few|TRBJ2-7|.|TRBV4-2|13
TGTGCCAGCTCCCGGATAGCGAGCTACGAGCAGTACTTC
CASSRIASYEQYF
>.|TRBJ2-7|TRBD1|TRBV20-1|17
TGCAGTGCTCGATCCGGGACAGGGACATCAGTCTTAGACGAGCAGTACTTC
CSARSGTGTSVLDEQYF
>many|TRBJ2-7|TRBD1|TRBV6-1|13
TGTGCCAGCAGGGACAGGGGTACCTACGAGCAGTACTTC
CASRDRGTYEQYF
>.|TRBJ2-5|TRBD2|TRBV27|14
TGTGCCAGCAAGGGAATCGGCGGGAGTCAGACCCAGTACTTC
CASKGIGGSQTQYF
>.|TRBJ2-1|.|TRBV6-2/TRBV6-3|11
TGTGCCAGCAGGTACGGGACCCAGCAGTTCTTC
CASRYGTQQFF
>many|TRBJ2-1|.|TRBV10-3|15
TGTGCCATCAGTGCCTCCGAGGGGGGTGACAATGAGCAGTTCTTC
CAISASEGGDNEQFF
>many|TRBJ2-5|.|TRBV4-1|17
TGCGCCAGCAGCCAGATAACGGACCATACGCTGGGAGAGACCCAGTACTTC
CASSQITDHTLGETQYF
>.|TRBJ1-6|.|TRBV10-3|13
TGTGCCATCACGAGGGATTATAATTCACCCCTCCACTTT
CAITRDYNSPLHF
>many|TRBJ2-3|.|TRBV20-1|12
TGCAGTGCTGGAAGGACCGCAGATACGCAGTATTTT
CSAGRTADTQYF
>.|TRBJ1-5|.|TRBV5-1|15
TGCGCCAGCAGCTTGGGTGACGGTAGCAATCAGCCCCAGCATTTT
CASSLGDGSNQPQHF
>.|TRBJ1-2|.|TRBV6-1|13
TGTGCCAGCAGCCCCTCTTCGGGGTATGGCTACACCTTC
CASSPSSGYGYTF
>few|TRBJ1-5|.|TRBV28|14
TGTGCCAGCATCTCTGACGGGACCAATCAGCCCCAGCATTTT
CASISDGTNQPQHF
>few|TRBJ2-5|.|TRBV28|14
TGTGCCAGCAGCGCTGACAGAATCCAAGAGACCCAGTACTTC
CASSADRIQETQYF
>few|TRBJ2-1|.|TRBV6-5|16
TGTGCCAGCAGTTACTCGCCTGGGCCTTCCGCGAATGAGCAGTTCTTC
CASSYSPGPSANEQFF
>many|TRBJ2-1|TRBD2|TRBV9|16
TGTGCCAGCAGCGTCCAGCCCGGACTAGCGGGAAATGAGCAGTTCTTC
CASSVQPGLAGNEQFF
>many|TRBJ1-6|.|TRBV5-1|15
TGCGCCAGCAGCTTAGGTCAGGGTGTGAGATCACCCCTCCACTTT
CASSLGQGVRSPLHF
>few|TRBJ1-2|.|TRBV5-1|15
TGCGCCAGCAGCCCAGGCGGCATACTGAACTATGGCTACACCTTC
CASSPGGILNYGYTF
>.|TRBJ2-7|.|TRBV27|13
TGTGCCAGCAGTTTAAGATCAGGTAGTACGCAGTACTTC
CASSLRSGSTQYF
>many|TRBJ1-5|.|TRBV6-2/TRBV6-3|12
TGTGCCAGCAGTTACGCCAATCAGCCCCAGCATTTT
CASSYANQPQHF
>few|TRBJ1-4|.|TRBV18|16
TGTGCCAGCTCACCATTCGACGGGACGAGTATAGGAAAACTGTTTTTT
CASSPFDGTSIGKLFF
>once|TRBJ2-3|TRBD2|TRBV5-1|13
TGCGCCAGCGCCCGGGGGAGGGGAGATACGCAGTATTTT
CASARGRGDTQYF
>few|TRBJ2-7|.|TRBV5-1|15
TGCGCCAGCAGCTTGGTTACCGGGAGCACCTACGAGCAGTACTTC
CASSLVTGSTYEQYF
>.|TRBJ2-6|TRBD2|TRBV20-1|19
TGCAGTGCTAGAGGTGGGGGACTAGCGGGAGGCTCTGGGGCCAACGTCCTGACTTTC
CSARGGGLAGGSGANVLTF
>.|TRBJ1-2|.|TRBV15|14
TGTGCCACCAGCAGTAATGGGGGCTACTATGGCTACACCTTC
CATSSNGGYYGYTF
>.|TRBJ1-2|.|TRBV29-1|11
TGCAGCGTTAGGAACCCGAATGGCTACACCTTC
CSVRNPNGYTF
>few|TRBJ2-5|.|TRBV5-1|14
TGCGCCAGCAGCTTAGCGGGACAGCAAGAGACCCAGTACTTC
CASSLAGQQETQYF
>few|TRBJ2-7|TRBD1|TRBV5-1|15
TGCGCCAGCAGCGGGAATGGACAGGGTGGTTACGAGCAGTACTTC
CASSGNGQGGYEQYF
>.|TRBJ2-3|TRBD2|TRBV29-1|15
TGCAGCGTTGCCCCGGGACTAGCCGATGGGGATACGCAGTATTTT
CSVAPGLADGDTQYF
>few|TRBJ2-2|.|TRBV24-1|14
TGTGCCACCAGTGATTTTCGGGCCCCCGGGGAGCTGTTTTTT
CATSDFRAPGELFF
>.|TRBJ2-3|.|TRBV10-3|14
TGTGCCATCAGTGACGGATCAGCACCAGATACGCAGTATTTT
CAISDGSAPDTQYF
>.|TRBJ2-7|.|TRBV10-3|14
TGTGCCATCAGTGAGGACCTGTCCTCCTACGAGCAGTACTTC
CAISEDLSSYEQYF
>.|TRBJ1-5|TRBD1|TRBV27|13
TGTGCCAGCAGTTCAGGGGGCTGGCAGCCCCAGCATTTT
CASSSGGWQPQHF
>.|TRBJ2-1|.|TRBV6-1|14
TGTGCCAGCAGAGCCGGGGGGCCCTACAATGAGCAGTTCTTC
CASRAGGPYNEQFF
>.|TRBJ2-1|TRBD1|TRBV11-2|16
TGTGCCAGCAGCATGAGGCGGACAGGGGGCGCGGATGAGCAGTTCTTC
CASSMRRTGGADEQFF
>few|TRBJ2-1|.|TRBV11-2|16
TGTGCCAGCAGGGACTGGGTCGCGGCCTCCTACAATGAGCAGTTCTTC
CASRDWVAASYNEQFF
>many|TRBJ2-7|.|TRBV11-2|16
TGTGCCAGCAGCTTAAGGGGACTCCTCCTCTCCTACGAGCAGTACTTC
CASSLRGLLLSYEQYF
>few|TRBJ2-3|.|TRBV11-2|13
TGTGCCAGCAGCTTAGAACGAATAGGTACGCAGTATTTT
CASSLERIGTQYF
>.|TRBJ2-7|.|TRBV7-2|13
TGTGCCAGCAGCTTACTTAATGCCTACGAGCAGTACTTC
CASSLLNAYEQYF
>.|TRBJ2-5|.|TRBV11-2|14
TGTGCCAGCAGCCCCCTGGGGCAGAAAGAGACCCAGTACTTC
CASSPLGQKETQYF